The rows below give T cell receptor beta chains drawn from one sample of a study of graft-versus-host responses after intestinal transplantation. Generated by immunoSEQ multiplex PCR, the TCRdb table keeps only in-frame clones and is missing some. The table lists approximately 19,000 clones, over 65% of them singletons. This sample comprised ileum tissue, obtained about 20 days after intestinal transplant. The receptors stem from a human patient who received an intestinal transplant, so some T cells may come from the graft donor. Each CDR3 is given with its conserved first and last residue. Fields, in order: clone size, J gene, D gene, CDR3 length, V gene, CDR3 DNA, CDR3 protein. D genes are given only for firm matches. The size field is filled for only some rows; it gives once, few, many or a size class.

>few|TRBJ1-2|-|15|TRBV5-8
TGTGCCAGCAGCCAAGAAAACAGGGTCGGGTATGGCTACACCTTC
CASSQENRVGYGYTF
>-|TRBJ2-3|-|13|TRBV2
TGTGCCAGCAGAGACAGACAGACAGATACGCAGTATTTT
CASRDRQTDTQYF
>-|TRBJ1-5|-|15|TRBV15
TGTGCCACCAGCAGAGTGGGGGACAAGCATCAGCCCCAGCATTTT
CATSRVGDKHQPQHF
>few|TRBJ1-2|TRBD1|15|TRBV2
TGTGCCAGCAGTGGACAGGGTCCGTCTAACTATGGCTACACCTTC
CASSGQGPSNYGYTF
>-|TRBJ2-1|TRBD2|15|TRBV2
TGTGCCAGCTCACGCGGGGGGCAACCCTACAATGAGCAGTTCTTC
CASSRGGQPYNEQFF
>-|TRBJ2-1|-|12|TRBV4-2
TGTGCCAGCAGCCCAGGGGTAGATGAGCAGTTCTTC
CASSPGVDEQFF
>-|TRBJ1-3|-|15|TRBV18
TGTGCCAGCTCACCACGAACAGCCACAGGAAACACCATATATTTT
CASSPRTATGNTIYF
>-|TRBJ1-5|-|14|TRBV7-8
TGTGCCAGCAGCTTATATCAGGGGCGTCAGCCCCAGCATTTT
CASSLYQGRQPQHF
>-|TRBJ2-7|TRBD2|16|TRBV27
TGTGCCAGCAGAGCCATCGGACTAGCGGGAAACTACGAGCAGTACTTC
CASRAIGLAGNYEQYF
>-|TRBJ2-2|-|15|TRBV27
TGTGCCAGCAGTTTAATACGGTCGATGACCGGGGAGCTGTTTTTT
CASSLIRSMTGELFF
>-|TRBJ2-7|-|13|TRBV29-1
TGCAGCGTTGACGTCAGGGGTACGCGCGAGCAGTACTTC
CSVDVRGTREQYF
>-|TRBJ2-7|-|15|TRBV7-2
TGTGCCAGCAGCTTAGGATCCGGGAGATTCTACGAGCAGTACTTC
CASSLGSGRFYEQYF
>-|TRBJ1-6|TRBD1|15|TRBV10-2
TGCGCCAGCAGTGAGTGGACAGGGGATAATTCACCCCTCCACTTT
CASSEWTGDNSPLHF
>-|TRBJ2-1|-|13|TRBV30
TGTGCTGGGGCTTTTGGGTCGTACAATGAGCAGTTCTTC
CAGAFGSYNEQFF
>few|TRBJ2-7|TRBD2|16|TRBV4-2
TGTGCCAGCAGCCAAGCAGCGGGGGGCCCTTACTACGAGCAGTACTTC
CASSQAAGGPYYEQYF
>-|TRBJ1-2|-|13|TRBV27
TGTGCCAGCAGCTCTAGGGGGGGCTATGGCTACACCTTC
CASSSRGGYGYTF
>-|TRBJ2-1|TRBD2|17|TRBV18
TGTGCCAGCTCACCACCTCTTGCTAGCGGGCCCTACAATGAGCAGTTCTTC
CASSPPLASGPYNEQFF
>-|TRBJ1-3|-|15|TRBV6-5
TGTGCCAGCAGTTACTCAGGGGGCTCTGGAAACACCATATATTTT
CASSYSGGSGNTIYF
>few|TRBJ1-1|-|13|TRBV30
TGTGCCTGGAGTTTAGCAGGGGTGACTGAAGCTTTCTTT
CAWSLAGVTEAFF
>once|TRBJ2-1|TRBD1|16|TRBV2
TGTGCCAGCAGGTACAGGGGGCCCCTTACCCACAATGAGCAGTTCTTC
CASRYRGPLTHNEQFF
>-|TRBJ2-3|-|16|TRBV4-2
TGTGCCAGCAGCCAAGATCAGGGGACCGGCACAGATACGCAGTATTTT
CASSQDQGTGTDTQYF
>-|TRBJ2-3|TRBD1|13|TRBV2
TGTGCCAGCAGATCAACAGGGGCGGATACGCAGTATTTT
CASRSTGADTQYF
>-|TRBJ2-1|-|19|TRBV15
TGTGCCACCAGCAGAGATCCTCCAGGATTCGTGAAAGGATACAATGAGCAGTTCTTC
CATSRDPPGFVKGYNEQFF
>-|TRBJ1-2|TRBD1|15|TRBV4-1
TGCGCCAGCAGCCAGAGGACAGGGGATAACTATGGCTACACCTTC
CASSQRTGDNYGYTF
>-|TRBJ2-1|TRBD2|17|TRBV19
TGTGCCAGTAGTGTCTCATGGACTAGCGGGAGGCCCAATGAGCAGTTCTTC
CASSVSWTSGRPNEQFF
>-|TRBJ2-5|-|14|TRBV7-2
TGTGCCAGCAGCTTAGTGGGGGCTCAAGAGACCCAGTACTTC
CASSLVGAQETQYF
>-|TRBJ1-1|-|14|TRBV6-5
TGTGCCAGCAGACCCAGAGCGATGAACACTGAAGCTTTCTTT
CASRPRAMNTEAFF
>few|TRBJ1-2|-|14|TRBV27
TGTGCCAGCAGTGCGGGAGGGACGGCCTATGGCTACACCTTC
CASSAGGTAYGYTF
>-|TRBJ2-1|TRBD2|16|TRBV4-1
TGCGCCAGCAGCCAAGTGGGGAGGGGACTCTACAATGAGCAGTTCTTC
CASSQVGRGLYNEQFF
>-|TRBJ2-7|TRBD1|15|TRBV7-6
TGTGCCAGCAGCGGGTGGGACAGGGGATACTACGAGCAGTACTTC
CASSGWDRGYYEQYF
>-|TRBJ2-7|-|14|TRBV19
TGTGCCAGTAGTACCCGGCTAAGGGGGTGCGAGCAGTACTTC
CASSTRLRGCEQYF
>few|TRBJ2-2|TRBD1|16|TRBV11-1
TGTGCCAGCAGCTCACAGTCCCGGGACAGCACCGGGGAGCTGTTTTTT
CASSSQSRDSTGELFF
>-|TRBJ2-3|-|15|TRBV10-1
TGCGCCAGCAGTGTATATGGGGACAACACAGATACGCAGTATTTT
CASSVYGDNTDTQYF
>-|TRBJ2-7|TRBD1|16|TRBV6-1
TGTGCCAGCAGTGACCTACCGGGACAGGGACATGGGGAGCAGTACTTC
CASSDLPGQGHGEQYF
>-|TRBJ1-5|-|17|TRBV4-1
TGCGCCAGCAGCCAAGATTCCTTATACGGGAGCAATCAGCCCCAGCATTTT
CASSQDSLYGSNQPQHF
>few|TRBJ1-2|-|17|TRBV5-4
TGTGCCAGCAGCTTGGACCCCTCGGCCGGACAGAACTATGGCTACACCTTC
CASSLDPSAGQNYGYTF
>medium-sized|TRBJ2-7|TRBD2|17|TRBV27
TGTGCCAGCAGTACCCTAATGCCGGGGGAGGGAGTCTACGAGCAGTACTTC
CASSTLMPGEGVYEQYF
>-|TRBJ2-3|-|15|TRBV6-6
TGTGCCAGCAGTTACTCGTATATAAGCACAGATACGCAGTATTTT
CASSYSYISTDTQYF
>-|TRBJ1-2|-|13|TRBV19
TGTGCCAGTTGGGGCAGGGGAGCCTATGGCTACACCTTC
CASWGRGAYGYTF
>once|TRBJ1-3|-|15|TRBV21-1
TGTGCCAGCACCGAGGAGGGGATCTCTGGAAACACCATATATTTT
CASTEEGISGNTIYF
>-|TRBJ1-2|TRBD1|16|TRBV5-1
TGCGCCAGCAAAGGACAGGGATCGTGCCCGGGCGGGGGCTACACCTTC
CASKGQGSCPGGGYTF
>-|TRBJ2-7|TRBD1|14|TRBV27
TGTGCCAGCAGTTTCGACAGGGGCCTTTACGAGCAGTACTTC
CASSFDRGLYEQYF